The following is a T cell receptor beta chain sequence with its context. What it recognizes is unknown. This specimen comes from a study of vaccination and CD4 T cells after COVID-19. Study-level information: Testing by nasal swab PCR showed convalescent patients to be SARS-CoV-2 positive; about 10 were mild and one was severe. The study, taken as a whole, reports: Counts of SARS-CoV-2-reactive clonotypes had a median that went from around 20 to 38, a nonsignificant change. For convalescent patients, 304 of the 307 vaccine-specific clones analyzed were classified as spike mono-reactive.

The treatment is: roughly ten-day PBMC culture with coronavirus spike peptide pools or control peptides (ViraFEST assay). Each of days 3 and 7 saw half the medium replaced by fresh IL-2 medium. This CDR3 is built from 14 residues. Germline CDR1 and CDR2: SEHNR and FQNEAQ (reference sequence). V gave up 5 bases and J gave up 3 bases, with 13 bases separating them. Cultured CD4+ T cells had their DNA profiled by the Oncomine TCR Beta short-read assay. TCRdb called the PCR reads again in MiXCR, with one record for every CDR3 protein. The sample lists around 12,000 distinct CDR3 sequences, approximately 76% seen once, with approximately 22% in the top ten.

V gene TRBV7-9 combines with J gene TRBJ2-5, with D perhaps matching TRBD2 (6 bases). The clonotype originates from a human donor who had recovered from COVID-19. The sample comprised CD4+ T cells from blood, cultured in vitro. The CDR3: CASSQVGGEETQYF. The CDR3, as DNA: TGTGCCAGCAGCCAAGTCGGCGGGGAAGAGACCCAGTACTTC.